The sequence of this TCR beta chain was determined in a study of CD8 T cells in ankylosing spondylitis. Regarding the study as a whole: There was a TCR beta motif, made of roughly eight highly homologous variants, that appeared characteristic of ankylosing spondylitis blood.

TCRdb re-called the 5' RACE reads with MiXCR, one entry per CDR3 protein. Of about 450,000 distinct CDR3 sequences in the sample, about 24% were seen once. This clonotype was detected only once. The target antigen is unknown. V was cut by 7 bases and J by 2 bases, with 17 bases left in between. The CDR3 totals 16 residues. In germline, CDR1 is LNHDA, CDR2 SQIVND (reference sequence). The chain has TRBV19 and TRBJ1-4; the D is unclear. The sequenced sample consisted of blood, either unsorted or a sorted T cell fraction (not recorded which). The origin of this receptor is a male donor with ankylosing spondylitis. Here the CDR3 DNA reads TGTGCCAGTAACGACCCCAGACAAGCTACTAATGAAAAACTGTTTTTT. It codes for CASNDPRQATNEKLFF.